This T cell receptor beta chain was sequenced during a study of CD8 T cells in ankylosing spondylitis. TCRdb re-called the 5' RACE reads with MiXCR, one entry per CDR3 protein. The data hold 84,000 or so distinct CDR3 sequences, with around 26% observed a single time. General study results and limits: From matched ankylosing spondylitis synovial fluid, disease-linked clones were reportedly recovered at significantly enriched levels.

V lost 0 bases and J lost 6, with 9 bases in between. The CDR3 is 14 residues long. From germline, CDR1 is SGDLS and CDR2 YYNGEE. In this sample, this clonotype turned up a few times. What it recognizes is unknown. The chain joins TRBV9 to TRBJ2-2; D remains unclear. The origin of this receptor is a male donor with ankylosing spondylitis or in good health (not recorded which). Specimen: blood, either unsorted or a sorted T cell fraction (not recorded which). The CDR3 sequence: CASSVEWIPGELFF. CDR3 DNA sequence: TGTGCCAGCAGCGTAGAATGGATACCCGGGGAGCTGTTTTTT.